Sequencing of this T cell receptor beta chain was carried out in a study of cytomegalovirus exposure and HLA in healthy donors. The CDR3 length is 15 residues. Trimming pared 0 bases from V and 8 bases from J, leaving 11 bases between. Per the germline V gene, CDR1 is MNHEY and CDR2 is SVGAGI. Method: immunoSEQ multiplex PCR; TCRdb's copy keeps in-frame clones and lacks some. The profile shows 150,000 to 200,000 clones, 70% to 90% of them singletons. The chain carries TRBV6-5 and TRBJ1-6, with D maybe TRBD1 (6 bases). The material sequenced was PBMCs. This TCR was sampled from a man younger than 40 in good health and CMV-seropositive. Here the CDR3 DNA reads TGTGCCAGCAGTTACTCCGGGGGGCGGGATTCACCCCTCCACTTT. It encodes CASSYSGGRDSPLHF.